This entry features one T cell receptor beta chain sequence. The antigen remains undetermined. The data are from a study of STAT5B mutations in CD4+ large granular lymphocyte leukemia. Germline V gene sequence: CDR1 SGHNT, CDR2 YENEEA. V was clipped by 1 base and J by 6 bases; unmatched bases: 6. The CDR3 contains 15 residues. Generated by immunoSEQ multiplex PCR, the TCRdb table keeps only in-frame clones and is missing some. The sample consists of more than 30,000 clones, approximately 81% of them appearing once. Whole-study results and caveats: Without putative leukemic clones, patient CD4-sorted repertoires remained more clonal than healthy CD4+ repertoires.

This receptor was identified in a human donor in good health. Source material: CD4+ T cells from blood buffy coats. This rearrangement joins TRBV11-3 to TRBJ2-7, with 10 nucleotides matching TRBD1. For the CDR3, the DNA is TGTGCCAGCAGCTTAGGAGGGACAGGGGCTAGCGAGCAGTACTTC. Protein product: CASSLGGTGASEQYF.